A single sample gave rise to the 8 T cell receptor beta chains below, sequenced in a study of cytomegalovirus exposure and HLA in healthy donors. The study ran its PCR with 60 Vbeta and 13 Jbeta primers. Generated by immunoSEQ multiplex PCR, the TCRdb table keeps only in-frame clones and is missing some. The sample contains approximately 150,000 clones, roughly 85% of which appear only once. Sequencing was performed on PBMCs. The source of these receptors is a middle-aged man in good health and CMV-seronegative.

The rearrangement links TRBV7-9 to TRBJ1-1; a weak D match, TRBD1 (5 bases). The CDR3 length is 14 residues. Germline-derived CDR1 and CDR2 are SEHNR and FQNEAQ (reference sequence). The ends were cut back, 3 bases at V and 5 bases at J, with 13 bases in the middle. CDR3 residues: CASSFAAGKTEAFF. The DNA of the CDR3 is TGTGCCAGCAGCTTCGCCGCAGGGAAGACTGAAGCTTTCTTT.

V is TRBV7-9 and J is TRBJ2-2, with 9 bases aligning to TRBD2. Germline V lookup: CDR1 SEHNR, CDR2 FQNEAQ (reference sequence). The CDR3 is 16 amino acids. The J segment lost 6 bases and the V segment lost 5 bases, leaving 10 bases of the junction unmatched. CDR3 bases: TGTGCCAGCAGCGCGTATAGCGGGAGTGGTTCCGGGGAGCTGTTTTTT. The encoded protein is CASSAYSGSGSGELFF.

In DNA form, the CDR3 reads TGTGCCACGTCACTCGGGGGCTACGAGCAGTACTTC. This translates into CATSLGGYEQYF. The rearrangement uses TRBV6-1 and TRBJ2-7; perhaps TRBD2 as D (6 bases). The CDR3 is 12 amino acids. Trimming removed 10 bases from V and 3 bases from J, with 13 bases in between. From germline, CDR1 is MNHNS and CDR2 SASEGT.

V gene TRBV30 combines with J gene TRBJ1-6; D gene ambiguous. V lost 1 base and J 0 bases, leaving 13 bases between the germline ends. Germline V gene lookup returns CDR1 GTSNPN and CDR2 SVGIG (reference sequence). This CDR3 has 17 residues. CDR3 nucleotides: TGTGCCTGGAGTGAAAACCCTCCCAGCTCCTATAATTCACCCCTCCACTTT. The encoded protein is CAWSENPPSSYNSPLHF. The variable domain in full, completed from reference TRBV30 and TRBJ1-6, reads SQTIHQWPATLVQPVGSPLSLECTVEGTSNPNLYWYRQAAGRGLQLLFYSVGIGQISSEVPQNLSASRPQDRQFILSSKKLLLSDSGFYLCAWSENPPSSYNSPLHFGNGTRLTVT.

This clone has only one observation. The gene calls are TRBV2 and TRBJ1-5; D gene uncertain. The germline V gene has CDR1 SNHLY and CDR2 FYNNEI. Between the trimmed V and J ends, which lost 7 bases and 2 bases, there was a span of 15 bases. The CDR3 runs to 15 residues. CDR3 loop: CASTREPLGNQPQHF. Written as DNA, the CDR3 is TGTGCCAGCACCCGGGAGCCTTTGGGCAATCAGCCCCAGCATTTT. Looking up the rest from reference TRBV2 and TRBJ1-5 gives the full variable domain: EPEVTQTPSHQVTQMGQEVILRCVPISNHLYFYWYRQILGQKVEFLVSFYNNEISEKSEIFDDQFSVERPDGSNFTLKIRSTKLEDSAMYFCASTREPLGNQPQHFGDGTRLSIL.

This clone was seen only once. The rearrangement joins TRBV28 to TRBJ1-1; D unresolved. V was pared by 6 bases and J by 6 bases, with 8 bases between. The CDR3 is 11 residues long. Germline CDR1 MDHEN, CDR2 SYDVKM. CDR3 DNA: TGTGCCAGCAGGGGCAAACCTGAAGCTTTCTTT. It yields the protein CASRGKPEAFF.

This sequence joins TRBV11-3 and TRBJ2-3; 10 bases agree with TRBD2. Germline V CDR1 and CDR2: SGHNT, YENEEA. The CDR3 sequence is 17 residues long. V lost 3 bases, J lost 4 bases, and 10 bases stayed unmatched. For the CDR3, the DNA is TGTGCCAGCAGCTTTTCCCCCCTAGCGGGAGTTGCAGATACGCAGTATTTT. It specifies CASSFSPLAGVADTQYF.

The V call is TRBV7-2, the J call TRBJ2-2; no clear D gene. The CDR3 is 15 amino acids. Looked up from germline, CDR1 is SGHTA and CDR2 is FQGNSA. Trimming removed 2 bases from V and 0 bases from J, with 7 bases in between. Here the CDR3 DNA reads TGTGCCAGCAGCTTATATTTATCGAACACCGGGGAGCTGTTTTTT. Its translation: CASSLYLSNTGELFF.